A single sample is the source of the 17 T cell receptor beta chains below, sequenced in a study of identifying expanded T cells in peripheral blood. Sequencing was performed with immunoSEQ multiplex PCR; in TCRdb, only in-frame clones are kept and a portion is missing. The data hold 70,000 to 95,000 clones, with almost 90% observed a single time. The specimen sequenced was blood. The origin of the receptors is a person between 18 and 75 years old in good health.

The chain joins TRBV5-4 to TRBJ1-2, with D possibly matching TRBD1 (6 bases). The V and J ends lost 0 bases and 2 bases respectively, with 11 bases between them. Germline CDR1 and CDR2: SGHNT and YYREEE (reference sequence). The CDR3 sequence is 15 residues long. The CDR3 spells CASSLAPQGNYGYTF. CDR3 nucleotides: TGTGCCAGCAGCTTGGCCCCACAGGGAAACTATGGCTACACCTTC.

The chain combines TRBV29-1 with TRBJ2-2, with 9 bases lining up with TRBD1. This CDR3 is built from 14 residues. Germline V gene lookup returns CDR1 SQVTM and CDR2 ANQGSEA. J gave up 2 bases and V 6 bases, and 4 bases lay outside the gene matches. The CDR3 nucleotides are TGCAGCGTCAGGGACAGGGTTAACACCGGGGAGCTGTTTTTT. The encoded protein is CSVRDRVNTGELFF.

The chain uses TRBV5-1 and TRBJ1-4; D might be TRBD1 (5 bases). The V gene's germline CDR1 is SGHRS and CDR2 YFSETQ. The V and J ends lost 4 bases and 7 bases respectively, with 20 bases between them. This CDR3 is 16 amino acids long. In DNA form, the CDR3 reads TGCGCCAGCAGCCCCGTTTCAGGTTCGGGGGTTGAAAAACTGTTTTTT. This translates into CASSPVSGSGVEKLFF.

This chain connects TRBV5-1 to TRBJ1-1; 9 nucleotides line up with TRBD1. This CDR3 has 13 amino acids. The germline V gene encodes CDR1 SGHRS and CDR2 YFSETQ. With 4 bases clipped from V and 5 bases from J, the junction kept 3 bases outside the gene matches. The CDR3 spells CASSDRGRTEAFF. CDR3 sequence (DNA): TGCGCCAGCAGCGACAGGGGGAGGACTGAAGCTTTCTTT.

In regard to this clone: One end of the junction varies from germline; a read error may be responsible. This sequence joins TRBV5-4 and TRBJ2-2; D is possibly TRBD1 (7 bases). The V gene's germline CDR1 is SGHNT and CDR2 YYREEE (reference sequence). CDR3 length equals 16 residues. DNA of the CDR3: TGTGCCAGCAGCCGGCCCGGGGGACAGAACCCCGGGGAGCTGTTTTTT. It translates to CASSRPGGQNPGELFF.

This chain joins TRBV28 and TRBJ2-7; weak D call: TRBD1 (6 bases). V was trimmed by 6 bases and J by 2 bases, leaving 14 bases between them. The CDR3 runs to 14 residues. Germline V gene data show CDR1 as MDHEN and CDR2 as SYDVKM. Here the CDR3 reads CASSQGDKPYEQYF. CDR3 nucleotides: TGTGCCAGCAGCCAAGGGGACAAGCCCTACGAGCAGTACTTC.

The chain links TRBV6-4 to TRBJ2-1; D possibly corresponds to TRBD2 (5 bases). The CDR3 loop spans 13 amino acids. The V gene lost 3 bases and the J gene lost 4 bases, with 7 bases spanning the gap. Germline V gene sequence: CDR1 MRHNA, CDR2 SNTAGT. CDR3 DNA sequence: TGTGCCAGCAGTGAAGCGGAGTACAATGAGCAGTTCTTC. It translates to CASSEAEYNEQFF.

This chain joins TRBV7-2 and TRBJ1-6; D is ambiguous. The CDR3 extends over 15 amino acids. With 5 bases removed from V and 4 bases from J, the gap between germline ends came to 12 bases. CDR1 SGHTA and CDR2 FQGNSA come from the germline V gene. In DNA, the CDR3 is TGTGCCAGCAGCCCTACTGGGATGTATAATTCACCCCTCCACTTT. Translation gives CASSPTGMYNSPLHF. Full variable domain (remainder filled in from reference TRBV7-2 and TRBJ1-6): GAGVSQSPSNKVTEKGKDVELRCDPISGHTALYWYRQSLGQGLEFLIYFQGNSAPDKSGLPSDRFSAERTGGSVSTLTIQRTQQEDSAVYLCASSPTGMYNSPLHFGNGTRLTVT.

The J gene is TRBJ1-5, the V gene TRBV21-1; the table's D gene call, TRBD1, was not cross checked with the DNA. TRBV21-1 is listed as a pseudogene. The CDR3 consists of 17 residues. The CDR3 protein is CASSNDTRTGLNQPQHF. The CDR3, as DNA: TGTGCCAGCAGCAACGACACAAGGACAGGGTTAAATCAGCCCCAGCATTTT.

This chain uses TRBV30 with TRBJ1-4; the D is unclear. The length of the CDR3 is 14 residues. V was trimmed by 0 bases and J by 0 bases, leaving 5 bases between them. Germline V gene lookup returns CDR1 GTSNPN and CDR2 SVGIG (reference sequence). The CDR3 sequence is CAWSVRATNEKLFF. CDR3 nucleotides: TGTGCCTGGAGTGTAAGAGCAACTAATGAAAAACTGTTTTTT.

This clone was picked up one time. The rearrangement links TRBV29-1 to TRBJ2-5, with D possibly TRBD1 on 8 matching bases. CDR1 is SQVTM, CDR2 ANQGSEA, per germline. The CDR3 runs 17 residues. V dropped 3 bases and J dropped 5 bases, with 25 bases sitting between them. CDR3 DNA: TGCAGCGTTGAGTCCCTCTACGACAGGGGAGGGGTGGAGACCCAGTACTTC. Amino acid sequence: CSVESLYDRGGVETQYF. Complete variable domain (other parts from reference TRBV29-1 and TRBJ2-5): SAVISQKPSRDICQRGTSLTIQCQVDSQVTMMFWYRQQPGQSLTLIATANQGSEATYESGFVIDKFPISRPNLTFSTLTVSNMSPEDSSIYLCSVESLYDRGGVETQYFGPGTRLLVL.

The rearrangement links TRBV6-1 to TRBJ1-1; 7 bases line up with TRBD1. The V segment lost 4 bases and the J segment 4 bases; nucleotides outside the gene matches: 6. Germline values: CDR1 MNHNS, CDR2 SASEGT. The CDR3 contains 14 residues. DNA for the CDR3: TGTGCCAGCAGTGTCAAACAGGGGCCCACTGAAGCTTTCTTT. It is translated as CASSVKQGPTEAFF.

This chain links TRBV7-7 with TRBJ2-1; TRBD2 agrees at 13 bases. The CDR3 is 16 residues long. The V gene end was trimmed by 3 bases and the J gene end by 6 bases; junction bases not matched to a gene: 5. From germline, CDR1 is SSHAT and CDR2 FNYEAQ (reference sequence). CDR3 protein: CASSLGTSGTGNEQFF. The CDR3 coding sequence is TGTGCCAGCAGCTTGGGGACTAGCGGGACCGGCAATGAGCAGTTCTTC.

The J gene is TRBJ2-5, the V gene TRBV5-6; D is ambiguous. The length of the CDR3 is 16 residues. CDR1 SGHDT and CDR2 YYEEEE come from the germline V gene. Deletions cut 0 bases from V and 1 base from J, with 13 bases between. CDR3 loop: CASSLEGGVAQETQYF. The CDR3 DNA reads TGTGCCAGCAGCTTGGAGGGTGGGGTGGCCCAAGAGACCCAGTACTTC. The entire variable domain, with the rest obtained from reference TRBV5-6 and TRBJ2-5, is as follows: DAGVTQSPTHLIKTRGQQVTLRCSPKSGHDTVSWYQQALGQGPQFIFQYYEEEERQRGNFPDRFSGHQFPNYSSELNVNALLLGDSALYLCASSLEGGVAQETQYFGPGTRLLVL.

DNA of the CDR3: TGTGCCAGCAGCGAACTAGATCGGGGCAATGAGCAGTTCTTC. Amino acid sequence: CASSELDRGNEQFF. The chain joins TRBV6-6 to TRBJ2-1, with D perhaps TRBD2 (5 bases). Trimming shortened V by 6 bases and J by 6 bases, and 15 bases separated the two germline ends. The germline CDR1 and CDR2 sequences are MNHNY and SVGAGI (reference sequence). This CDR3 is built from 14 residues.

The rearrangement uses TRBV5-4 and TRBJ1-4; perhaps TRBD1 as D (6 bases). Germline assignment: CDR1 SGHNT and CDR2 YYREEE (reference sequence). V lost 4 bases and J lost 4, with 17 bases in between. The CDR3 covers 16 residues. CDR3 residues: CASSQGSGRGNEKLFF. CDR3 coding DNA: TGTGCCAGCAGCCAGGGGTCGGGGCGGGGTAATGAAAAACTGTTTTTT. The full variable domain, with the rest looked up from reference TRBV5-4 and TRBJ1-4, is ETGVTQSPTHLIKTRGQQVTLRCSSQSGHNTVSWYQQALGQGPQFIFQYYREEENGRGNFPPRFSGLQFPNYSSELNVNALELDDSALYLCASSQGSGRGNEKLFFGSGTQLSVL.

The chain couples TRBV28 to TRBJ1-5; D call uncertain. Germline CDR1 reads MDHEN; CDR2 reads SYDVKM. V was clipped by 3 bases and J by 6 bases, with 12 bases between them. This CDR3 has 14 amino acids. The DNA of the CDR3 is TGTGCCAGCAGTTTCCGGCAGAACGGTCAGCCCCAGCATTTT. Encoded protein: CASSFRQNGQPQHF. The full variable domain, in which reference TRBV28 and TRBJ1-5 provide the parts outside the CDR3, is DVKVTQSSRYLVKRTGEKVFLECVQDMDHENMFWYRQDPGLGLRLIYFSYDVKMKEKGDIPEGYSVSREKKERFSLILESASTNQTSMYLCASSFRQNGQPQHFGDGTRLSIL.